One and the same sample provided the 23 T cell receptor beta chains below, sequenced in a study of blood T cell repertoires in COVID-19. The method was immunoSEQ multiplex PCR; TCRdb's version includes in-frame clones alone and lacks a portion of them. The table lists some 56,000 clones, 75% to 85% of them singletons. Sequenced sample: peripheral blood. The origin of the receptors is a man aged 55 to 69 with acute or convalescent COVID-19.

The chain couples TRBV14 to TRBJ2-1; 7 bases map to TRBD2. CDR3 length: 16 amino acids. Germline lookup yields CDR1 SGHDN and CDR2 FVKESK. V lost 4 bases to trimming and J lost 7 bases; unmatched junction nucleotides: 13. CDR3 DNA sequence: TGTGCCAGCAGCCCCCTCCGGGCGGGGGTGTCAAATGAGCAGTTCTTC. This gives the protein CASSPLRAGVSNEQFF.

This chain connects TRBV5-1 to TRBJ1-4; the D is unclear. This CDR3 is 14 amino acids long. V shed 1 base and J shed 0 bases, with 4 bases lying between them. In germline, CDR1 is SGHRS, CDR2 YFSETQ. The CDR3 sequence is CASSLLATNEKLFF. Written as DNA, the CDR3 is TGCGCCAGCAGCTTGTTAGCAACTAATGAAAAACTGTTTTTT.

This sequence joins TRBV6-5 and TRBJ1-2; no reliable D call. V was pared by 2 bases and J by 8 bases, with 12 bases between. Germline CDR1 is MNHEY and CDR2 is SVGAGI. The CDR3 is 13 residues long. CDR3 nucleotides: TGTGCCAGCAGTTACAACGGGGTAAGCGGCTACACCTTC. It codes for CASSYNGVSGYTF.

The chain uses TRBV2 and TRBJ2-7; 7 bases match TRBD1. There are 15 residues in the CDR3. V shed 3 bases and J 3 bases; nucleotides not matched to a gene: 8. Germline CDR1 SNHLY, CDR2 FYNNEI. The CDR3 spells CASSEGPGQIYEQYF. The CDR3 DNA follows: TGTGCCAGCAGTGAGGGGCCGGGACAGATCTACGAGCAGTACTTC.

CDR3 region: CASSLTPRQRGDTDTQYF. The DNA of the CDR3 is TGTGCCAGCAGTCTCACTCCCCGGCAGCGGGGGGACACAGATACGCAGTATTTT. The V and J genes are TRBV27 and TRBJ2-3, with 9 bases aligning to TRBD2. The CDR3 has 18 residues. V was clipped by 5 bases and J by 2 bases; unmatched bases: 14. The germline gives CDR1 MNHEY, CDR2 SMNVEV (reference sequence).

The rearrangement joins TRBV6-4 to TRBJ1-4, with 9 positions matching TRBD1. Germline lookup yields CDR1 MRHNA and CDR2 SNTAGT. The length of the CDR3 is 18 residues. V was clipped by 5 bases and J by 7 bases; unmatched bases: 17. CDR3 coding DNA: TGTGCCAGCAGTTTCCCGGGACAGGGTATATTTCGAGGTGAAAAACTGTTTTTT. Translating it yields CASSFPGQGIFRGEKLFF.

The J gene is TRBJ2-5, the V gene TRBV3-1 (or the pseudogene TRBV3-2); D not certain. This CDR3 contains 13 residues. The germline gives CDR1 LGHDT, CDR2 YNNKEL (reference sequence). The ends were cut back, 2 bases at V and 4 bases at J, with 8 bases in the middle. In DNA form, the CDR3 reads TGTGCCAGCAGCCAATCCGTTCCAGAGACCCAGTACTTC. It encodes CASSQSVPETQYF.

The V call is TRBV21-1, the J call TRBJ2-1; TRBD1, the D gene given by the table, was not confirmed from the DNA. TRBV21-1 is noted as a pseudogene. The length of the CDR3 is 17 residues. CDR3 sequence reads: CASSEELRGQVDNEQFF. The DNA for the CDR3 is TGTGCCAGCAGCGAGGAGCTCAGGGGGCAAGTGGACAATGAGCAGTTCTTC.

V is TRBV6-1 and J is TRBJ2-5; 7 bases agree with TRBD2. Trimming took 0 bases from V and 7 from J; bases not matched to a gene: 8. CDR1 is MNHNS, CDR2 SASEGT, per germline. The CDR3 covers 15 residues. CDR3 sequence (DNA): TGTGCCAGCAGTGAAGCCAAGACTAGCATTGTGACCCAGTACTTC. Its translation: CASSEAKTSIVTQYF.

V is TRBV6-1 and J is TRBJ2-7; 7 bases map to TRBD2. Germline lookup yields CDR1 MNHNS and CDR2 SASEGT. V lost 2 bases, J lost 0 bases, and 10 bases stayed unmatched. The CDR3 length is 17 residues. CDR3 in DNA: TGTGCCAGCAGTGAACTGGGGGAGGGCTTGAGCTCCTACGAGCAGTACTTC. This gives the protein CASSELGEGLSSYEQYF.

This clone was seen once. DNA of the CDR3: TGTGCCTGGAGCGGGCAAGAGACCCAGTACTTC. Translation: CAWSGQETQYF. This chain uses TRBV30 with TRBJ2-5; no clear D gene. Trimming took off 3 bases at V and 2 bases at J, with 4 bases between the two ends. Germline values: CDR1 GTSNPN, CDR2 SVGIG (reference sequence). CDR3 length: 11 amino acids. The variable domain in full, completed from reference TRBV30 and TRBJ2-5, reads SQTIHQWPATLVQPVGSPLSLECTVEGTSNPNLYWYRQAAGRGLQLLFYSVGIGQISSEVPQNLSASRPQDRQFILSSKKLLLSDSGFYLCAWSGQETQYFGPGTRLLVL.

The chain uses TRBV5-6 and TRBJ2-7, with D possibly matching TRBD1 (6 bases). Germline V gene lookup returns CDR1 SGHDT and CDR2 YYEEEE. V gave up 2 bases and J gave up 1 base, with 13 bases separating them. This CDR3 has 15 residues. Here the CDR3 reads CASSFGDTRSYEQYF. The CDR3 DNA is TGTGCCAGCAGCTTTGGGGACACCAGATCCTACGAGCAGTACTTC.

This clone was seen once. The chain recombines TRBV7-2 with TRBJ2-7, with 7 nucleotides matching TRBD1. J lost 5 bases, V lost 5 bases, and 9 bases had no gene match. Per germline, CDR1 SGHTA and CDR2 FQGNSA. The CDR3 consists of 14 residues. The CDR3 nucleotides read TGTGCCAGCAGCCCAAGAGGGGGCGAGAACGAGCAGTACTTC. Encoded protein: CASSPRGGENEQYF.

The rearrangement uses TRBV7-2 and TRBJ1-6; 11 nucleotides line up with TRBD1. Germline V gene sequence: CDR1 SGHTA, CDR2 FQGNSA. Losses at the gene ends were 3 bases for V and 8 bases for J; bases not matched to a gene: 9. There are 17 residues in the CDR3. The CDR3 here is CASSLLPGTGGDSPLHF. CDR3 nucleotides: TGTGCCAGCAGCTTGTTGCCCGGGACAGGGGGGGATTCACCCCTCCACTTT.

The CDR3 DNA follows: TGCGCCAGCGGGACAGACCTAGCCAATGAAGCTTTCTTT. Protein sequence: CASGTDLANEAFF. V is TRBV5-1 and J is TRBJ1-1; the match to TRBD1 covers 7 bases. Germline trimming cut 7 bases from V and 7 bases from J; bases unmatched to any gene: 10. The CDR3 has 13 amino acids. Germline lookup yields CDR1 SGHRS and CDR2 YFSETQ.

This clone has only one observation. The chain has TRBV7-3 and TRBJ2-5; the D gene is possibly TRBD1 (6 bases). The CDR3 sequence is 15 residues long. Germline loops: CDR1 SGHTA, CDR2 FQGTGA. The V and J ends lost 2 bases and 1 base respectively, with 11 bases between them. The chain's CDR3 is CASSLGGQGQETQYF. The CDR3 nucleotides are TGTGCCAGCAGCTTAGGGGGCCAGGGCCAAGAGACCCAGTACTTC.

The chain has TRBV6-2 or TRBV6-3 and TRBJ1-2, with 10 positions matching TRBD1. CDR3 length: 16 residues. The trim removed 4 bases at V and 4 bases at J, leaving 9 bases unmatched. Germline lookup yields CDR1 MNHEY and CDR2 SVGEGT. In nucleotides, the CDR3 is TGTGCCAGCAGTTCATTACCGGGACAGGGGAGCTATGGCTACACCTTC. It specifies CASSSLPGQGSYGYTF.

The CDR3 loop reads CASSRRQAKGANEKLFF. The CDR3 region has the DNA TGTGCCAGCTCACGACGACAGGCTAAGGGGGCTAATGAAAAACTGTTTTTT. V gene TRBV18 combines with J gene TRBJ1-4, with a weak D call TRBD1 (6 bases). The germline V gene has CDR1 KGHSH and CDR2 LQKENI. The CDR3 runs to 17 residues. The V end lost 4 bases, the J end lost 3 bases, and 18 bases lay between the germline ends. Full variable domain (remainder filled in from reference TRBV18 and TRBJ1-4): NAGVMQNPRHLVRRRGQEARLRCSPMKGHSHVYWYRQLPEEGLKFMVYLQKENIIDESGMPKERFSAEFPKEGPSILRIQQVVRGDSAAYFCASSRRQAKGANEKLFFGSGTQLSVL.

The V and J genes are TRBV3-1 (or the pseudogene TRBV3-2) and TRBJ1-1, with no clear D. The V gene lost 4 bases and the J gene lost 4 bases, with 7 bases spanning the gap. The CDR3 covers 12 residues. Germline CDR1 LGHDT, CDR2 YNNKEL (reference sequence). The CDR3 DNA follows: TGTGCCAGCAGCCGCCGGTTCACTGAAGCTTTCTTT. This codes for CASSRRFTEAFF.

This clone has only one observation. J is TRBJ2-3 and V is TRBV30; 11 bases are shared with TRBD2. V dropped 7 bases and J dropped 2; count of bases not matched to a gene: 5. The CDR3 spans 14 residues. Germline-derived CDR1 and CDR2 are GTSNPN and SVGIG (reference sequence). The CDR3 spells CASTSGENTDTQYF. The CDR3 nucleotides read TGTGCCTCGACTAGCGGGGAGAACACAGATACGCAGTATTTT.

V usage is TRBV20-1 and J usage is TRBJ1-5; D possibly corresponds to TRBD1 (5 bases). The CDR3 totals 14 residues. The V and J ends lost 3 bases and 2 bases respectively, with 11 bases between them. Germline V gene data show CDR1 as DFQATT and CDR2 as SNEGSKA (reference sequence). The CDR3 coding sequence is TGCAGTGCTAGTAAGGGGCCGGGCAATCAGCCCCAGCATTTT. Amino acid sequence: CSASKGPGNQPQHF.

The chain recombines TRBV19 with TRBJ2-1; 8 bases are shared with TRBD1. The CDR3 totals 14 residues. The germline V gene has CDR1 LNHDA and CDR2 SQIVND (reference sequence). V trimming: 5 bases; J trimming: 8 bases; junction bases outside the gene matches: 8. The DNA for the CDR3 is TGTGCCAGTAGTGTCGGACAGGGTGTTGATGAGCAGTTCTTC. It is translated as CASSVGQGVDEQFF.

The chain couples TRBV21-1 to TRBJ2-1; the table's D call TRBD2 went unverified against the DNA. TRBV21-1 is a pseudogene. CDR3 length: 19 amino acids. The CDR3 loop is CASSKRIASGGPSWDEQFF. The CDR3, as DNA: TGTGCCAGCAGCAAACGGATAGCTAGCGGGGGCCCCTCCTGGGATGAGCAGTTCTTC.